This TCR beta chain was found in a study of T-cell memory formation after mild COVID-19. General study results and limits: Whether second-wave clones peaking at day 37 were SARS-CoV-2 specific went unconfirmed. Later expanders leaned CD4+, whereas day 15 to 85 contracting clones were balanced CD4/CD8.

This clonotype has only a few counts. Antigen specificity is unknown. The CDR3 is 16 residues long. Germline V gene lookup returns CDR1 LGHNA and CDR2 YSLEER. Trimming pared 1 base from V and 8 bases from J, leaving 18 bases between. MiXCR, applied by TCRdb to the 5' RACE reads, yields one record per CDR3 protein. This table holds approximately 410,000 distinct CDR3 sequences, about a quarter found once. Sample: PBMCs or a T cell subset sorted from them (not recorded which). The chain joins TRBV4-3 to TRBJ2-1, with D possibly being TRBD2 (6 bases). The sequence came from an adult woman who had mild COVID-19 (a few samples of this study predate the infection). Cell type and time point are not known. The CDR3 region has the DNA TGCGCCAGCAGCCAAGGGGGAGGCGCCCTTTTTGATGAGCAGTTCTTC. Its protein is CASSQGGGALFDEQFF.